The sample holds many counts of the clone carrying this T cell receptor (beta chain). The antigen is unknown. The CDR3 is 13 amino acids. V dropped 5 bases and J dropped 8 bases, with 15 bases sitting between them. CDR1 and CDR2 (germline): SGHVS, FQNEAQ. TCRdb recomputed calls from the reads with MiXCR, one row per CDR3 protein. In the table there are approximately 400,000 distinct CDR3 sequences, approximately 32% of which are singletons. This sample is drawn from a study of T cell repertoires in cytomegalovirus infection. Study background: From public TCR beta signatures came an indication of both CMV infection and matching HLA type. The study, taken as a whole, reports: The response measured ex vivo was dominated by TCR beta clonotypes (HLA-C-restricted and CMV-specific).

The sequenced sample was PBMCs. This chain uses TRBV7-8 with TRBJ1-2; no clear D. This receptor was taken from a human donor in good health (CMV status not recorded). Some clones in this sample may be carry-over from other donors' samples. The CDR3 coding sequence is TGTGCCAGCAGCCCTGGGCCCCCTACAGGCTACACCTTC. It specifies CASSPGPPTGYTF.